The TCR beta chain described here comes from a study of Ad26.COV2.S vaccination and SARS-CoV-2 variants. Trimming cost V 0 bases and J 1 base, with 4 bases left between them. Germline CDR1 is MNHEY and CDR2 is SMNVEV (reference sequence). The CDR3 totals 13 residues. As to this clone: Its specificity is not known.

Whole-study results and caveats: Following vaccination, spike-specific CD8+ and CD4+ T cell responses reportedly exhibited substantial breadth. Similar non-spike TCR breadth was seen in vaccine and placebo recipients. While placebo recipients had lower spike-specific TCR breadth, vaccine recipients had more.

Data came from immunoSEQ multiplex PCR; TCRdb stores just in-frame clones and leaves some out. This sample yields thousands of clones, of which 65% to 85% are seen a single time; roughly 30% belongs to the top ten. V and J are TRBV27 and TRBJ2-7; no firm D call. This specimen was peripheral blood, taken after recovery from COVID-19. This clonotype was sampled from a human donor who had recovered from COVID-19. This chain's CDR3 is CASSLSKSYEQYF. For the CDR3, the DNA is TGTGCCAGCAGTTTATCTAAGTCCTACGAGCAGTACTTC.